Listed below are T cell receptor beta chains from one sample, sequenced in a study of siplizumab effects on memory and regulatory T cells. The assay was immunoSEQ multiplex PCR, and TCRdb's table has in-frame clones only and misses some. Here the sample spans over 65,000 clones, roughly 93% being singletons. Sequenced: CD8+ T cells sorted from blood. These receptors all come from a human donor in good health. The CDR3 runs from the conserved cysteine through the conserved F or W. The order of the fields is CDR3 DNA, CDR3 protein, D gene, CDR3 length, V gene, clone size, J gene. A D gene is named only where the DNA matches it firmly. Not every row has a clone size; where given, it reads once, few, many or a size class.

DNA: TGTGCCAGCAGCTACCCGGAGCGGAACACTGAAGCTTTCTTT; CDR3: CASSYPERNTEAFF; D: NA; length: 14; V: TRBV5-4; size: NA; J: TRBJ1-1
DNA: TGCGCCAGCAGCTTGGGGAATGAGCAGTTCTTC; CDR3: CASSLGNEQFF; D: NA; length: 11; V: TRBV5-1; size: NA; J: TRBJ2-1
DNA: TGTGCCTGGGGAATACGCCTGGGGGAGCAGTACTTC; CDR3: CAWGIRLGEQYF; D: NA; length: 12; V: TRBV30; size: once; J: TRBJ2-7
DNA: TGTGCCAGCAGCCGCTGGGATGACGGGAGGGAGCAGTACTTC; CDR3: CASSRWDDGREQYF; D: TRBD2; length: 14; V: TRBV28; size: NA; J: TRBJ2-7
DNA: TGTGCCAGCAGCCCCTCTAGCGGGGGGGCCAGGATTGAGCAGTTCTTC; CDR3: CASSPSSGGARIEQFF; D: TRBD2; length: 16; V: TRBV5-6; size: medium-sized; J: TRBJ2-1
DNA: TGTGCCAGCAGTCCCTCCGGGACAGACCACTACGAGCAGTACTTC; CDR3: CASSPSGTDHYEQYF; D: TRBD1; length: 15; V: TRBV27; size: NA; J: TRBJ2-7
DNA: TGTGCCAGCAGCTCTAGGGGGCTAAGAAACATTCAGTACTTC; CDR3: CASSSRGLRNIQYF; D: TRBD1; length: 14; V: TRBV13; size: NA; J: TRBJ2-4
DNA: TGCAGTGCTAATGTCCCTGAAGCTTTCTTT; CDR3: CSANVPEAFF; D: NA; length: 10; V: TRBV20-1; size: NA; J: TRBJ1-1
DNA: TGTGCCAGCAGTTTATCACTGGGGCCCTACGAGCAGTACTTC; CDR3: CASSLSLGPYEQYF; D: NA; length: 14; V: TRBV27; size: once; J: TRBJ2-7
DNA: TGTGCCAGCAGCAGGAGGGGGGATCTACCCTACGAGCAGTACTTC; CDR3: CASSRRGDLPYEQYF; D: NA; length: 15; V: TRBV21-1; size: once; J: TRBJ2-7
DNA: TGTGCCAGCAGCTTAATTAGGGTGGGGCCCAATGAGCAGTTCTTC; CDR3: CASSLIRVGPNEQFF; D: NA; length: 15; V: TRBV13; size: once; J: TRBJ2-1
DNA: TGTGCCAGCAACACTCGATGGCGGGGGAGTAAGACCCAGTACTTC; CDR3: CASNTRWRGSKTQYF; D: TRBD2; length: 15; V: TRBV13; size: NA; J: TRBJ2-5
DNA: TGTGCCAGCAGCCAAGAATCCACCGGGGGGGCCTACGAGCAGTTCTTC; CDR3: CASSQESTGGAYEQFF; D: TRBD2; length: 16; V: TRBV4-2; size: NA; J: TRBJ2-1
DNA: TGTGCCAGCAGCGTAGACGGTCTGGGAGAAAAACTGTTTTTT; CDR3: CASSVDGLGEKLFF; D: NA; length: 14; V: TRBV9; size: NA; J: TRBJ1-4
DNA: TGTGCCTGGAGCGGGGGCTCCGGCGATGAGCAGTTCTTC; CDR3: CAWSGGSGDEQFF; D: NA; length: 13; V: TRBV30; size: NA; J: TRBJ2-1
DNA: TGTGCCAGCAGCTCCGGGATCACCGGGGAGCTGTTTTTT; CDR3: CASSSGITGELFF; D: NA; length: 13; V: TRBV11-2; size: NA; J: TRBJ2-2
DNA: TGTGCCAGCACCGAAGGCCCGTTTATGGCCGGCGAAAAACTGTTTTTT; CDR3: CASTEGPFMAGEKLFF; D: NA; length: 16; V: TRBV14; size: NA; J: TRBJ1-4
DNA: TGCGCCAGCAGCTTTAAGCGGGGGGGCGAAGAGACCCAGTACTTC; CDR3: CASSFKRGGEETQYF; D: TRBD2; length: 15; V: TRBV5-1; size: NA; J: TRBJ2-5
DNA: TGTGCCAGCCGCGCAGGGGGTTGGGAGAGCTACGAGCAGTACTTC; CDR3: CASRAGGWESYEQYF; D: TRBD1; length: 15; V: TRBV13; size: NA; J: TRBJ2-7
DNA: TGTGCCAGTAGTATACTTAGCCAGGGTGGTAAGGGTCAGCCCCAGCATTTT; CDR3: CASSILSQGGKGQPQHF; D: NA; length: 17; V: TRBV19; size: NA; J: TRBJ1-5
DNA: TGTGCCAGCAGCTTATCCGCGCGCCTGAGGTCTAATGAAAAACTGTTTTTT; CDR3: CASSLSARLRSNEKLFF; D: NA; length: 17; V: TRBV7-3; size: NA; J: TRBJ1-4
DNA: TGTGCCGGCAGTTTCGGGGGGCCTCCTGAAGCTTTCTTT; CDR3: CAGSFGGPPEAFF; D: NA; length: 13; V: TRBV27; size: NA; J: TRBJ1-1
DNA: TGTGCCAGCAGTTTCGGACAGGCAGGGAACATTCAGTACTTC; CDR3: CASSFGQAGNIQYF; D: TRBD1; length: 14; V: TRBV27; size: NA; J: TRBJ2-4
DNA: TGTGCTAGTGGGGGAGGGCCTCCTAATCAGCCCCAGCATTTT; CDR3: CASGGGPPNQPQHF; D: NA; length: 14; V: TRBV12-5; size: once; J: TRBJ1-5
DNA: TGTGCCAGCAGCCGGGGCGTCGAGCAGTACTTC; CDR3: CASSRGVEQYF; D: NA; length: 11; V: TRBV4-2; size: NA; J: TRBJ2-7
DNA: TGTGCCAGCAGCTTGGGAGGGGGCGAGCAGTACTTC; CDR3: CASSLGGGEQYF; D: NA; length: 12; V: TRBV13; size: NA; J: TRBJ2-7
DNA: TGTGCCAGCAGGGAACAGGCCGGAGAGTACGAGCAGTACTTC; CDR3: CASREQAGEYEQYF; D: NA; length: 14; V: TRBV6-5; size: NA; J: TRBJ2-7
DNA: TGTGCCAGCAGCGAGGACAGGGGGCATTCACCCCTCCACTTT; CDR3: CASSEDRGHSPLHF; D: TRBD1; length: 14; V: TRBV5-6; size: NA; J: TRBJ1-6
DNA: TGTGCCAGCAGCCAGACCCCGGGACTTGCCACAGATACGCAGTATTTT; CDR3: CASSQTPGLATDTQYF; D: NA; length: 16; V: TRBV14; size: NA; J: TRBJ2-3
DNA: TGCGCCAGCAGCCAAGACTCCTCCGGGCCAAGCTCTGGAAACACCATATATTTT; CDR3: CASSQDSSGPSSGNTIYF; D: NA; length: 18; V: TRBV4-1; size: NA; J: TRBJ1-3
DNA: TGTGCCAGCAGTTACGCAGGGGCAGGTGAGCAGTTCTTC; CDR3: CASSYAGAGEQFF; D: NA; length: 13; V: TRBV6-5; size: NA; J: TRBJ2-1
DNA: TGTGCCAGCAGCTTAGGAGTGCTGGATTACTCTGGAAACACCATATATTTT; CDR3: CASSLGVLDYSGNTIYF; D: NA; length: 17; V: TRBV13; size: NA; J: TRBJ1-3
DNA: TGTGCCAGCAGCTTTGGTGGGGAGGGAACCTACGAGCAGTACTTC; CDR3: CASSFGGEGTYEQYF; D: TRBD2; length: 15; V: TRBV5-4; size: NA; J: TRBJ2-7
DNA: TGCGCCAGCAGCCAGGGGGTTACTGAAGCTTTCTTT; CDR3: CASSQGVTEAFF; D: NA; length: 12; V: TRBV4-1; size: NA; J: TRBJ1-1
DNA: TGTGCCAGCAGCTTAGCGTTGGGGGGGATCACAGATACGCAGTATTTT; CDR3: CASSLALGGITDTQYF; D: TRBD2; length: 16; V: TRBV7-9; size: NA; J: TRBJ2-3
DNA: TGTGCCAGCAGCTTAGATCGGGGGGAGCAGTACTTC; CDR3: CASSLDRGEQYF; D: NA; length: 12; V: TRBV11-3; size: NA; J: TRBJ2-7
DNA: TGTGCCAGCAGCTCAGCCGGAGGGGGTGACGGCTACACCTTC; CDR3: CASSSAGGGDGYTF; D: NA; length: 14; V: TRBV5-6; size: NA; J: TRBJ1-2
DNA: TGTGCCAGTAGTGGGCTAGGAAGTAATGAAAAACTGTTTTTT; CDR3: CASSGLGSNEKLFF; D: NA; length: 14; V: TRBV19; size: NA; J: TRBJ1-4
DNA: TGTGCCAGCAGCTTCCCTTCGGCCTCACTGACAGATACGCAGTATTTT; CDR3: CASSFPSASLTDTQYF; D: NA; length: 16; V: TRBV7-9; size: once; J: TRBJ2-3
DNA: TGTGCCAGTAGTATTCTACAGGCTAATGAGCAGTTCTTC; CDR3: CASSILQANEQFF; D: NA; length: 13; V: TRBV19; size: NA; J: TRBJ2-1
DNA: TGCGCCAGCAGCTGGGAGGGCCCGAGGGACTACAATGAGCAGTTCTTC; CDR3: CASSWEGPRDYNEQFF; D: TRBD2; length: 16; V: TRBV5-1; size: once; J: TRBJ2-1
DNA: TGTGCCAGCACCCCCGGACTAGCGGGGGGGTCAGAGACCCAGTACTTC; CDR3: CASTPGLAGGSETQYF; D: TRBD2; length: 16; V: TRBV6-6; size: NA; J: TRBJ2-5
DNA: TGTGCCAGCAGCTTAGGGCAGGGGGGAGTTGCCGGGGAGCTGTTTTTT; CDR3: CASSLGQGGVAGELFF; D: NA; length: 16; V: TRBV5-4; size: NA; J: TRBJ2-2
DNA: TGTGCCAGCAGTACTAGCGGGGGGGCTTTCGAGCAGTACTTC; CDR3: CASSTSGGAFEQYF; D: TRBD2; length: 14; V: TRBV11-1; size: once; J: TRBJ2-7
DNA: TGTGCCAGCAGTGTAGGGGGCACTGAAGCTTTCTTT; CDR3: CASSVGGTEAFF; D: NA; length: 12; V: TRBV6-5; size: NA; J: TRBJ1-1
DNA: TGCGCCAGCAGCCAAGTGGCGTTTACTAGCACAGATACGCAGTATTTT; CDR3: CASSQVAFTSTDTQYF; D: NA; length: 16; V: TRBV4-1; size: NA; J: TRBJ2-3
DNA: TGTGCCAGCAGCTCGTCGGGGAATCAGCCCCAGCATTTT; CDR3: CASSSSGNQPQHF; D: NA; length: 13; V: TRBV7-9; size: NA; J: TRBJ1-5
DNA: TGTGCCAGCTCATCGGGAGCTGAGGATACGCAGTATTTT; CDR3: CASSSGAEDTQYF; D: NA; length: 13; V: TRBV18; size: NA; J: TRBJ2-3
DNA: TGTGCCACCAGCTCCGGGGGGGCCCATTATGGCTACACCTTC; CDR3: CATSSGGAHYGYTF; D: NA; length: 14; V: TRBV15; size: NA; J: TRBJ1-2
DNA: TGCGCCAGCAGCTTATCAGCGGGGGTCTACGAGCAGTACTTC; CDR3: CASSLSAGVYEQYF; D: TRBD2; length: 14; V: TRBV5-1; size: once; J: TRBJ2-7
DNA: TGTGCCATCCTGGACAGGTCGGGCACCGGGGAGCTGTTTTTT; CDR3: CAILDRSGTGELFF; D: TRBD1; length: 14; V: TRBV7-6; size: once; J: TRBJ2-2
DNA: TGTGCCAGCAGCTTTGCGCGGGGGGGCCCGACAGATACGCAGTATTTT; CDR3: CASSFARGGPTDTQYF; D: TRBD2; length: 16; V: TRBV7-2; size: NA; J: TRBJ2-3
DNA: TGTGCCACCAGTCCGGGGGGATGGTACGAGCAGTACTTC; CDR3: CATSPGGWYEQYF; D: TRBD2; length: 13; V: TRBV6-1; size: NA; J: TRBJ2-7
DNA: TGTGCCAGCAGTACCCTGGACCGTAAAGGGGACTTC; CDR3: CASSTLDRKGDF; D: NA; length: 12; V: TRBV28; size: NA; J: TRBJ2-7
DNA: TGTGCCAGCAGCGCCTACGGGGGGGCGGGTGAGCAGTTCTTC; CDR3: CASSAYGGAGEQFF; D: TRBD2; length: 14; V: TRBV9; size: NA; J: TRBJ2-1
DNA: TGTGCCAGCAGTTTAATGGTTTCCTACGAGCAGTACTTC; CDR3: CASSLMVSYEQYF; D: NA; length: 13; V: TRBV27; size: NA; J: TRBJ2-7
DNA: TGTGCCAGCAGCTTAAGCGGCGGGGCCTACGAGCAGTACTTC; CDR3: CASSLSGGAYEQYF; D: NA; length: 14; V: TRBV11-2; size: NA; J: TRBJ2-7